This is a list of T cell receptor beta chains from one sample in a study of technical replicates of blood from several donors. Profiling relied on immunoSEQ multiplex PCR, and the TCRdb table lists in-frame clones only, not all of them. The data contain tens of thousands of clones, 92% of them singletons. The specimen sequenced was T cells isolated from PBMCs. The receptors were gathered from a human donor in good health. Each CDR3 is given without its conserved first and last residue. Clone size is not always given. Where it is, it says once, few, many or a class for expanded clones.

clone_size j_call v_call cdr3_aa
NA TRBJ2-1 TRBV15 ATSREKLAGARNEQF
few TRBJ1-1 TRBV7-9 ASRVGGDGF
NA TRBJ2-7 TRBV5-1 ASSIGTGAYEQY
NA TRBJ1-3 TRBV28 ASSDPTGPSGNTIY
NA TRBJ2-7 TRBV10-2 ASSDPGQGIGEQY
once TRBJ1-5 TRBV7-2 ASSFQGDQPQH
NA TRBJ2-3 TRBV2 ASSGPYTDTQY
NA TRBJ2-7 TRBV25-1 ASSIAGAYEQY
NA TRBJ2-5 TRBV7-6 ASSLKGIETQY
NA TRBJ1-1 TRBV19 ATKGNRNTEAF
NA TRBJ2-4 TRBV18 ASSLPPRGIREMAKNIQY
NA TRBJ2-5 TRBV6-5 ASSSGGGETQY
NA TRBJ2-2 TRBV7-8 ASSTPGHSHTGELF
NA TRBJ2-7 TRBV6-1 ASSIGLRYEQY
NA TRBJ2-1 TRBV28 ASSLSTGLSSYNEQF
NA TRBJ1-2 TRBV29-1 SVGQGGNYGYT